This T cell receptor (beta chain) is drawn from a study of T cells after posttransplantation cyclophosphamide. This clone was picked up many times. Its cognate antigen is unknown. Study results and caveats: Later blood repertoires were often dominated by clones from the donor CD8+ memory compartment. Skin or GI-infiltrating T cells shared few TRB sequences with blood. Recipient CMV seropositivity and CMV reactivation strongly tracked TRB clonality.

The V and J ends lost 3 bases and 3 bases respectively, with 14 bases between them. The CDR3 length is 15 residues. Germline V CDR1 and CDR2: SGHTA, FQGTGA. Treatment was busulfan-fludarabine conditioning, a marrow graft, and cyclophosphamide on days +3 and +4. The table came from immunoSEQ multiplex PCR; TCRdb's copy has only in-frame clones and leaves some out. The specimen has 3,200 or so clones, none found just once. V usage is TRBV7-3 and J usage is TRBJ1-1; the D is unclear. Sequencing was performed on PBMCs, taken 84 days after allogeneic stem cell transplant with posttransplant cyclophosphamide. The TCR sequence derives from a female patient aged 40-50 years who received an allogeneic stem cell transplant from a related donor, was CMV-positive, and had no GVHD. Some T cells may possibly be graft donor cells. This chain's CDR3 is CASSFSPAADTEAFF. CDR3 sequence (DNA): TGTGCCAGCAGCTTTTCCCCGGCGGCGGACACTGAAGCTTTCTTT.